Given below is one T cell receptor beta chain in context. Sequencing was performed with immunoSEQ multiplex PCR; in TCRdb, only in-frame clones are kept and a portion is missing. The sample shows 2 million to 2.5 million clones, over 90% of them seen only once. This sample stems from a study of shared clonotypes between healthy human individuals. The ends were cut back, 5 bases at V and 2 bases at J, with 16 bases in the middle. The CDR3 is 15 residues long. Germline CDR1 and CDR2: MDHEN and SYDVKM. The J gene is TRBJ2-7, the V gene TRBV28; D gene uncertain. The sequence derives from a young man in good health. Some clones in this sample may be carry-over from other donors' samples. Sequencing input: naive CD4+ T cells from PBMCs. The sample's subset: CD45RA+ positively selected. CDR3 coding DNA: TGTGCCAGCAGTGATTACGGACGGAGTCCCTACGAGCAGTACTTC. Amino acid sequence: CASSDYGRSPYEQYF.